These 19 T cell receptor beta chains were all obtained from the same sample, sequenced in a study of control samples from healthy donors and cancer patients (dated by TCRdb to 2018 to 2020). The library was obtained by the immunoSEQ multiplex PCR assay. TCRdb provides this immuneACCESS table in a form limited to in-frame rearrangements. Some clones are lacking; in checked studies, under half of them reflect an unresolved V gene, and why the rest are absent is not known. This sample gives 98,000 or so clones in total; 82% of them show up just once. 1.5% to 2.5% of the sample rests with the top ten. The sample comprised blood. These receptors originate from a man aged 55 to 70 in good health.

The rearrangement joins TRBV28 to TRBJ2-7; D not resolved. Trimming shortened V by 7 bases and J by 2 bases, and 9 bases separated the two germline ends. The CDR3 covers 12 residues. Germline V gene lookup returns CDR1 MDHEN and CDR2 SYDVKM. CDR3 DNA sequence: TGTGCCAGCACTAAGGGCGCCTACGAGCAGTACTTC. This codes for CASTKGAYEQYF.

A single count supports this clone. V usage is TRBV5-1 and J usage is TRBJ1-4; TRBD1 matches at 8 bases. Trimming at V came to 0 bases and at J to 5 bases, leaving 6 bases not matched to a gene. The CDR3 is 16 residues long. CDR1 SGHRS and CDR2 YFSETQ come from the germline V gene. Written as DNA, the CDR3 is TGCGCCAGCAGCTTGGATGGGACAGGCCTAAATGAAAAACTGTTTTTT. Its translation is CASSLDGTGLNEKLFF.

The chain has TRBV3-1 (or the pseudogene TRBV3-2) and TRBJ2-6, with 9 bases identical to TRBD1. Germline trimming cut 5 bases from V and 2 bases from J; bases unmatched to any gene: 7. Germline CDR1 and CDR2: LGHDT and YNNKEL (reference sequence). The length of the CDR3 is 17 residues. CDR3 loop: CASSKRTGAAGANVLTF. In nucleotides, the CDR3 is TGTGCCAGCAGCAAGCGGACAGGGGCGGCTGGGGCCAACGTCCTGACTTTC.

As to this clone: This sample also contains other DNA sequences that code for the same CDR3. This chain uses TRBV5-1 with TRBJ1-4; 7 nucleotides align to TRBD1. Germline CDR1 reads SGHRS; CDR2 reads YFSETQ. J was trimmed by 7 bases and V by 0 bases; bases with no gene match: 6. There are 15 residues in the CDR3. The CDR3 DNA is TGCGCCAGCAGCTTGGGGGCAGGGGGTGGTGAAAAACTGTTTTTT. Translated: CASSLGAGGGEKLFF.

The chain employs TRBV12-3 or TRBV12-4 and TRBJ2-7; weak D call: TRBD1 (6 bases). The CDR3 length is 13 residues. V lost 6 bases to trimming and J lost 2 bases, with 11 bases between them. As DNA, the CDR3 is TGTGCCAGCAGGACAGGTGCTACCTACGAGCAGTACTTC. Its protein is CASRTGATYEQYF.

The rearrangement uses TRBV7-8 and TRBJ1-5; a possible D gene is TRBD1 (5 bases). The CDR3 has 15 residues. The V end was cut by 1 base, the J end by 0 bases, with 7 bases between. In germline, CDR1 is SGHVS, CDR2 FQNEAQ. Here the CDR3 DNA reads TGTGCCAGCAGCTTAGGTGGGGGTAGCAATCAGCCCCAGCATTTT. Protein sequence: CASSLGGGSNQPQHF. Full variable domain (rest looked up from reference TRBV7-8 and TRBJ1-5): GAGVSQSPRYKVAKRGQDVALRCDPISGHVSLFWYQQALGQGPEFLTYFQNEAQLDKSGLPSDRFFAERPEGSVSTLKIQRTQQEDSAVYLCASSLGGGSNQPQHFGDGTRLSIL.

J is TRBJ2-7 and V is TRBV2; 11 nucleotides align to TRBD2. The germline gives CDR1 SNHLY, CDR2 FYNNEI. Trimming took 6 bases from V and 5 from J; bases not matched to a gene: 9. The CDR3 runs 15 residues. The CDR3: CASRVVAGGPHEQYF. CDR3 in DNA: TGTGCCAGCAGAGTCGTAGCGGGAGGGCCGCACGAGCAGTACTTC. Together with reference TRBV2 and TRBJ2-7, the CDR3 gives the full variable domain: EPEVTQTPSHQVTQMGQEVILRCVPISNHLYFYWYRQILGQKVEFLVSFYNNEISEKSEIFDDQFSVERPDGSNFTLKIRSTKLEDSAMYFCASRVVAGGPHEQYFGPGTRLTVT.

The chain joins TRBV5-1 to TRBJ1-1; D not resolved. Germline CDR1 is SGHRS and CDR2 is YFSETQ. The CDR3 is 15 residues long. V lost 3 bases and J lost 5, with 17 bases in between. Here the CDR3 reads CASSSAPRTRTEAFF. The CDR3 DNA sequence: TGCGCCAGCAGCTCAGCCCCCCGGACGCGGACTGAAGCTTTCTTT.

V gene TRBV28 combines with J gene TRBJ2-7, with D perhaps matching TRBD2 (6 bases). V dropped 5 bases and J dropped 3 bases, with 11 bases sitting between them. This CDR3 contains 13 residues. Germline CDR1 is MDHEN and CDR2 is SYDVKM. CDR3 DNA: TGTGCCAGCAGTCCGGGAGCCGGCTACGAGCAGTACTTC. Amino acids: CASSPGAGYEQYF.

This rearrangement joins TRBV2 to TRBJ1-2, with D possibly TRBD1 on 5 matching bases. The CDR3 runs 13 residues. Germline V CDR1 and CDR2: SNHLY, FYNNEI. Trimming took off 6 bases at V and 5 bases at J, with 13 bases between the two ends. CDR3 amino acids: CASRTDGTYGYTF. For the CDR3, the DNA is TGTGCCAGCAGAACAGACGGGACTTATGGCTACACCTTC.

The rearrangement uses TRBV28 and TRBJ1-4, with TRBD1 matching 7 bases. The V gene end was trimmed by 5 bases and the J gene end by 4 bases; junction bases not matched to a gene: 7. This CDR3 region has 15 residues. Germline CDR1 and CDR2: MDHEN and SYDVKM. The CDR3 nucleotides read TGTGCCAGCAGTCTCCGGACAGGTCTTAATGAAAAACTGTTTTTT. Translated: CASSLRTGLNEKLFF.

This sequence joins TRBV27 and TRBJ2-1; 8 bases are shared with TRBD2. CDR1 is MNHEY, CDR2 SMNVEV, per germline (reference sequence). The CDR3 extends over 14 amino acids. After removal of 3 bases from V and 5 bases from J, the junction contained 3 bases not matched to a gene. The CDR3, as DNA: TGTGCCAGCAGTTTTTGGGGACTAGACAATGAGCAGTTCTTC. It translates to CASSFWGLDNEQFF.

The rearrangement links TRBV4-1 to TRBJ2-1, with 9 bases lining up with TRBD1. CDR1 MGHRA and CDR2 YSYEKL come from the germline V gene. Unmatched junction bases numbered 6, after V lost 0 bases and J lost 9 bases. The CDR3 totals 15 residues. The CDR3 loop reads CASSQDRTGDGEQFF. The CDR3 DNA sequence: TGCGCCAGCAGCCAAGATCGGACAGGGGATGGTGAGCAGTTCTTC.

Only a few counts were recorded for this clone. This sequence joins TRBV9 and TRBJ1-1, with D maybe TRBD1 (6 bases). The germline CDR1 and CDR2 sequences are SGDLS and YYNGEE. The CDR3 consists of 13 residues. V lost 2 bases and J 7 bases, leaving 12 bases between the germline ends. The CDR3 loop is CASSVINRVEAFF. CDR3 DNA sequence: TGTGCCAGCAGCGTCATAAACAGGGTTGAAGCTTTCTTT. Looking up the rest from reference TRBV9 and TRBJ1-1 gives the full variable domain: DSGVTQTPKHLITATGQRVTLRCSPRSGDLSVYWYQQSLDQGLQFLIQYYNGEERAKGNILERFSAQQFPDLHSELNLSSLELGDSALYFCASSVINRVEAFFGQGTRLTVV.

The rearrangement joins TRBV7-8 to TRBJ2-1; no clear D gene. Trimming cost V 3 bases and J 1 base, with 7 bases left between them. This CDR3 is 14 amino acids long. Germline lookup yields CDR1 SGHVS and CDR2 FQNEAQ. CDR3 sequence: CASSLDVSYNEQFF. The CDR3 DNA follows: TGTGCCAGCAGCTTGGACGTTTCCTACAATGAGCAGTTCTTC.

This clone was observed once. This rearrangement joins TRBV18 to TRBJ1-1, with D perhaps matching TRBD1 (5 bases). Per germline, CDR1 KGHSH and CDR2 LQKENI. This CDR3 comprises 13 residues. The V gene lost 10 bases and the J gene lost 1 base, with 13 bases spanning the gap. CDR3 in amino acids: CATKHGQNTEAFF. The CDR3, as DNA: TGTGCCACCAAGCATGGACAGAACACTGAAGCTTTCTTT.

The gene calls are TRBV20-1 and TRBJ1-1; D call uncertain. Germline CDR1 reads DFQATT; CDR2 reads SNEGSKA (reference sequence). V shed 5 bases and J shed 2 bases, with 6 bases lying between them. This CDR3 comprises 11 residues. Here the CDR3 reads CSAGINTEAFF. DNA for the CDR3: TGCAGTGCTGGAATTAACACTGAAGCTTTCTTT.

The V and J genes are TRBV5-1 and TRBJ2-5; TRBD2 matches at 14 bases. CDR1 SGHRS and CDR2 YFSETQ come from the germline V gene. This CDR3 has 16 amino acids. The V segment lost 3 bases and the J segment 5 bases; nucleotides outside the gene matches: 6. CDR3 DNA: TGCGCCAGCAGCTCAGGGACTAGCGGGAGTTACGAGACCCAGTACTTC. It is translated as CASSSGTSGSYETQYF.

The chain combines TRBV7-2 with TRBJ1-1; the D gene is possibly TRBD1 (5 bases). The CDR3 extends over 16 amino acids. Germline CDR1 reads SGHTA; CDR2 reads FQGNSA. The V end lost 6 bases, the J end lost 0 bases, and 17 bases lay between the germline ends. CDR3 coding DNA: TGTGCCAGCAGGGTAGGGGCGGGGATGGTGAACACTGAAGCTTTCTTT. The encoded protein is CASRVGAGMVNTEAFF.